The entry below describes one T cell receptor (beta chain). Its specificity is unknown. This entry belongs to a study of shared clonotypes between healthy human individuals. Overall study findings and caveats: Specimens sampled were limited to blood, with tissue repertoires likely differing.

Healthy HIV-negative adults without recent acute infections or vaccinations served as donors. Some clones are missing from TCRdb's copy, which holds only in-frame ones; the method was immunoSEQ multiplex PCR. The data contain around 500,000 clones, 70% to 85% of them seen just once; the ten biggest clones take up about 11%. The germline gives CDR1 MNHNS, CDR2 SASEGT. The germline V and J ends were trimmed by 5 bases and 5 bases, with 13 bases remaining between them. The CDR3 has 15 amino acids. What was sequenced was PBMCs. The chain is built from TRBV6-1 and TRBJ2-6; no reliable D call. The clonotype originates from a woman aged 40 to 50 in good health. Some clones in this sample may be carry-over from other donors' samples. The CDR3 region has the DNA TGTGCCAGCAGTCATGCACAAAGTCGGGCCAACGTCCTGACTTTC. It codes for CASSHAQSRANVLTF.